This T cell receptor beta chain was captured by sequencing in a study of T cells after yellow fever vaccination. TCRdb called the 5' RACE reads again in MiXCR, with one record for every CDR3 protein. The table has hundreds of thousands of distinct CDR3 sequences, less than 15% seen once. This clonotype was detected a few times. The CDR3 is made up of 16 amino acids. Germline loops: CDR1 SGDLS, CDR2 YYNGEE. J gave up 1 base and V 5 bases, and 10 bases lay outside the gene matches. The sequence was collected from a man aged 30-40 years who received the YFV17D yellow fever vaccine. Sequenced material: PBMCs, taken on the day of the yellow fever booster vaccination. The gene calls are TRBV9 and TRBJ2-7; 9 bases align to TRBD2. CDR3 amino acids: CASSAYETSGSYEQYF. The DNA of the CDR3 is TGTGCCAGCAGTGCTTATGAGACTAGCGGATCCTACGAGCAGTACTTC.